The 24 T cell receptor beta chains presented below share a single source sample, sequenced in a study of OX40 agonist ivuxolimab in advanced cancers. Data came from immunoSEQ multiplex PCR; TCRdb stores just in-frame clones and leaves some out. Of roughly 86,000 clones in the sample, about 86% were seen once. Specimen: CD4+ or CD8+ T cells sorted from blood, collected in a trial of the OX40 agonist ivuxolimab. Every receptor here comes from an adult with an advanced solid tumor such as melanoma, head and neck, liver or kidney cancer.

The V and J genes are TRBV19 and TRBJ2-3; no reliable D call. CDR3 length: 12 amino acids. Trimming cost V 4 bases and J 2 bases, with 4 bases left between them. CDR1 is LNHDA and CDR2 is SQIVND in the germline V gene (reference sequence). CDR3 sequence (DNA): TGTGCCAGTAGTAGAGCCACAGATACGCAGTATTTT. The encoded protein is CASSRATDTQYF.

This sequence joins TRBV28 and TRBJ2-3, with TRBD1 matching 8 bases. Germline CDR1 is MDHEN and CDR2 is SYDVKM. The CDR3 extends over 15 amino acids. The J segment lost 7 bases and the V segment lost 2 bases, leaving 8 bases of the junction unmatched. Written as DNA, the CDR3 is TGTGCCAGCAGTTTACAGGGGGCAAACATGAATACGCAGTATTTT. Amino acid sequence: CASSLQGANMNTQYF. The whole variable domain, filled in from reference TRBV28 and TRBJ2-3, reads DVKVTQSSRYLVKRTGEKVFLECVQDMDHENMFWYRQDPGLGLRLIYFSYDVKMKEKGDIPEGYSVSREKKERFSLILESASTNQTSMYLCASSLQGANMNTQYFGPGTRLTVL.

In regard to this clone: The sample holds other DNA sequences that translate to the same CDR3. The chain combines TRBV5-6 with TRBJ2-3, with 10 bases aligning to TRBD1. With 4 bases clipped from V and 3 bases from J, the junction kept 8 bases outside the gene matches. This CDR3 contains 16 residues. Germline V gene data show CDR1 as SGHDT and CDR2 as YYEEEE. The CDR3 region is CASSADRGRPTDTQYF. CDR3 in DNA: TGTGCCAGCAGCGCTGACAGGGGGCGCCCTACAGATACGCAGTATTTT.

This clone was seen a single time. The chain carries TRBV7-9 and TRBJ2-5, with D possibly matching TRBD2 (6 bases). The CDR3 is made up of 15 amino acids. V was pared by 5 bases and J by 4 bases, with 17 bases between. The V gene's germline CDR1 is SEHNR and CDR2 FQNEAQ (reference sequence). CDR3 DNA: TGTGCCAGCAGCCCAACGCGGGGTACGGGAGAGACCCAGTACTTC. It specifies CASSPTRGTGETQYF.

The chain uses TRBV7-1 and TRBJ2-7; D possibly matches TRBD1 or TRBD2 (5 bases each). TRBV7-1 is identified as an open reading frame with a role that is uncertain. Trimming stripped 2 bases from V and 3 bases from J, with 8 bases between. CDR3 length: 13 residues. The CDR3 reads CASSSRGLYEQYF. CDR3 sequence (DNA): TGTGCCAGCAGCTCACGGGGCCTCTACGAGCAGTACTTC.

The gene calls are TRBV7-7 and TRBJ2-5; D is tentatively TRBD1 or TRBD2 (5 bases each). The CDR3 contains 15 residues. V shed 5 bases and J shed 4 bases, with 17 bases lying between them. Germline loops: CDR1 SSHAT, CDR2 FNYEAQ (reference sequence). This chain's CDR3 is CASSRSGASGETQYF. The DNA of the CDR3 is TGTGCCAGCAGCCGTTCCGGGGCGAGCGGAGAGACCCAGTACTTC.

This clone was seen only once. The V and J genes are TRBV19 and TRBJ2-2; TRBD2 matches at 9 bases. The trim removed 7 bases at V and 8 bases at J, leaving 14 bases unmatched. The germline V gene encodes CDR1 LNHDA and CDR2 SQIVND (reference sequence). The CDR3 loop spans 16 amino acids. This CDR3 is CASTSIHLAGTGELFF. In nucleotides, the CDR3 is TGTGCCAGTACCTCTATACATCTAGCGGGAACTGGGGAGCTGTTTTTT.

This clone is labeled as medium-sized (0.01 to 0.1%). The chain links TRBV25-1 to TRBJ2-7, with 11 bases matching TRBD2. The CDR3 has 16 residues. Germline loops: CDR1 MGHDK, CDR2 SYGVNS. The trim removed 6 bases at V and 0 bases at J, leaving 7 bases unmatched. The CDR3 here is CASRGPTSGVSYEQYF. The CDR3 DNA reads as TGTGCCAGCAGGGGCCCGACTAGCGGGGTCTCCTACGAGCAGTACTTC.

This sequence joins TRBV5-1 and TRBJ2-2; a weak D match, TRBD1 (6 bases). Trimming shortened V by 2 bases and J by 6 bases, and 20 bases separated the two germline ends. The CDR3 has 17 residues. The germline V gene encodes CDR1 SGHRS and CDR2 YFSETQ. As DNA, the CDR3 is TGCGCCAGCAGCTTTTCAGGAGGCAGGGGATCCGCCGGGGAGCTGTTTTTT. Its protein product is CASSFSGGRGSAGELFF.

This clone appeared once. CDR3: CASSYSRVSYNSPLHF. The CDR3 coding sequence is TGTGCCAGCAGTTACTCCAGGGTATCCTATAATTCACCCCTCCACTTT. The chain is built from TRBV6-5 and TRBJ1-6, with D perhaps TRBD1 (5 bases). Germline CDR1 reads MNHEY; CDR2 reads SVGAGI. The germline V and J ends were trimmed by 0 bases and 1 base, with 7 bases remaining between them. The CDR3 totals 16 residues.

The chain has TRBV6-5 and TRBJ2-5, with 9 positions matching TRBD1. The CDR3 is 16 amino acids. The J segment lost 2 bases and the V segment lost 4 bases, leaving 8 bases of the junction unmatched. The germline CDR1 and CDR2 sequences are MNHEY and SVGAGI. CDR3 loop: CASSFAGTGIQETQYF. In nucleotides, the CDR3 is TGTGCCAGCAGTTTCGCCGGGACAGGGATTCAAGAGACCCAGTACTTC.

V and J are TRBV30 and TRBJ2-2, with no clear D. This CDR3 has 11 residues. CDR1 and CDR2 from the germline V gene are GTSNPN and SVGIG (reference sequence). Trimming shortened V by 5 bases and J by 5 bases, and 6 bases separated the two germline ends. The CDR3, as DNA: TGTGCCTGGTTGGGAACCGGGGAGCTGTTTTTT. Translating gives CAWLGTGELFF.

V is TRBV9 and J is TRBJ1-5, with a possible D match to TRBD1 (6 bases). V lost 0 bases and J 1 base, leaving 20 bases between the germline ends. The CDR3 spans 19 residues. CDR1 is SGDLS, CDR2 YYNGEE, per germline. CDR3 amino acids: CASSVASFGDNKSNQPQHF. As DNA, the CDR3 is TGTGCCAGCAGCGTAGCCTCCTTTGGGGACAATAAGAGCAATCAGCCCCAGCATTTT.

As for this clone: This CDR3 is also generated by other DNA sequences in the sample. V is TRBV6-6 and J is TRBJ1-6; D is unresolved. Germline V CDR1 and CDR2: MNHNY, SVGAGI (reference sequence). This CDR3 is built from 13 residues. With 5 bases removed from V and 7 bases from J, the gap between germline ends came to 9 bases. The CDR3, as DNA: TGTGCCAGCAGTCTCCCGACGAATTCACCCCTCCACTTT. The encoded protein is CASSLPTNSPLHF.

V and J are TRBV28 and TRBJ1-2, with 7 nucleotides matching TRBD1. This CDR3 spans 14 amino acids. From germline, CDR1 is MDHEN and CDR2 SYDVKM. J lost 4 bases, V lost 8 bases, and 10 bases had no gene match. The CDR3 loop is CASLPEGARYGYTF. Written as DNA, the CDR3 is TGTGCCAGCCTGCCGGAGGGGGCTCGCTATGGCTACACCTTC.

This clone was seen more than once but under ten times. The J gene is TRBJ1-5, the V gene TRBV4-2; D might be TRBD1 (5 bases). The V end was cut by 3 bases, the J end by 4 bases, with 13 bases between. Germline loops: CDR1 LGHNA, CDR2 YNFKEQ. The CDR3 sequence is 15 residues long. CDR3 sequence: CASSQEGTLNQPQHF. The CDR3 DNA is TGTGCCAGCAGCCAGGAAGGGACCCTTAATCAGCCCCAGCATTTT.

The chain couples TRBV4-3 to TRBJ1-6, with D possibly TRBD1 on 5 matching bases. The CDR3 contains 16 residues. Trimming removed 1 base at V and 5 bases at J, with 12 bases between. Per the germline V gene, CDR1 is LGHNA and CDR2 is YSLEER. CDR3 sequence: CASSQARALHNSPLHF. CDR3 nucleotide sequence: TGCGCCAGCAGCCAAGCCAGGGCGCTCCATAATTCACCCCTCCACTTT.

The chain combines TRBV5-1 with TRBJ2-7, with 7 positions matching TRBD1. The CDR3 length is 16 residues. The J segment lost 7 bases and the V segment lost 4 bases, leaving 17 bases of the junction unmatched. Germline CDR1 and CDR2: SGHRS and YFSETQ. The CDR3 nucleotides are TGCGCCAGCAGCAGGGTACCCGGACAGGTAGGAAGGGAGCAGTACTTC. Translating gives CASSRVPGQVGREQYF.

V and J are TRBV19 and TRBJ2-6; maybe TRBD1 (5 bases). V lost 3 bases to trimming and J lost 4 bases, with 16 bases between them. The V gene's germline CDR1 is LNHDA and CDR2 SQIVND (reference sequence). CDR3 length: 17 residues. The CDR3 loop reads CASSMKGTRGGANVLTF. The DNA for the CDR3 is TGTGCCAGTAGTATGAAGGGCACAAGGGGAGGGGCCAACGTCCTGACTTTC.

This clone has only a few counts. The rearrangement joins TRBV30 to TRBJ1-5, with TRBD1 matching over 7 bases. The ends lost 1 base at V and 6 bases at J; junction bases unmatched: 3. CDR3 length: 13 amino acids. Germline V CDR1 and CDR2: GTSNPN, SVGIG (reference sequence). The CDR3 DNA is TGTGCCTGGAGTGGAGGGGGCGGTCAGCCCCAGCATTTT. This sequence encodes CAWSGGGGQPQHF.

CDR3 nucleotide sequence: TGTGCCAGCAGTAGGACAGGCCTGTCCTACGAGCAGTACTTC. Translation gives CASSRTGLSYEQYF. The chain employs TRBV27 and TRBJ2-7; the match to TRBD1 covers 7 bases. The germline V gene encodes CDR1 MNHEY and CDR2 SMNVEV (reference sequence). Losses at the gene ends were 5 bases for V and 1 base for J; bases not matched to a gene: 5. The CDR3 is 14 residues long.

The chain uses TRBV29-1 and TRBJ1-2, with a possible D match to TRBD1 (5 bases). This CDR3 has 14 amino acids. CDR1 and CDR2 (germline): SQVTM, ANQGSEA. V shed 1 base and J shed 4 bases, with 13 bases lying between them. The CDR3 loop is CSVEALGVFYGYTF. DNA of the CDR3: TGCAGCGTTGAAGCTCTAGGGGTCTTCTATGGCTACACCTTC.

The chain is built from TRBV30 and TRBJ2-4, with D possibly TRBD1 on 5 matching bases. The germline V and J ends were trimmed by 1 base and 1 base, with 14 bases remaining between them. CDR3 length equals 16 residues. Germline CDR1 and CDR2: GTSNPN and SVGIG (reference sequence). CDR3 nucleotides: TGTGCCTGGAGTGGGGGCCTATTTTACGCCAAAAACATTCAGTACTTC. Its translation: CAWSGGLFYAKNIQYF.

This sequence joins TRBV7-2 and TRBJ1-1; 8 positions match TRBD1. V lost 5 bases to trimming and J lost 4 bases; unmatched junction nucleotides: 3. The CDR3 length is 13 residues. Germline V CDR1 and CDR2: SGHTA, FQGNSA. CDR3: CASSRTGSTEAFF. CDR3 nucleotide sequence: TGTGCCAGCAGCCGGACAGGGAGCACTGAAGCTTTCTTT.